The subject of this entry is one T cell receptor beta chain. These data come from a study of blood T cell repertoires in COVID-19. Germline V gene sequence: CDR1 SGDLS, CDR2 YYNGEE. V dropped 1 base and J dropped 0; count of bases not matched to a gene: 4. This CDR3 is built from 15 residues. In the original processing: The assay estimated nucleated cells by amplifying reference gene primers. Sequenced by immunoSEQ multiplex PCR; TCRdb stores in-frame clones only, minus some. V and J calls and clone size are as listed in that table; D and trimming were resolved from the DNA. The sample carries a few hundred thousand clones, 90% recorded once.

The specimen sequenced was PBMCs or T cells enriched from blood (not recorded which). This clonotype was sampled from a young woman with acute COVID-19. The chain links TRBV9 to TRBJ2-7; 7 bases are shared with TRBD1. Here the CDR3 DNA reads TGTGCCAGCAGCGTATCAGGGGGAAGCTCCTACGAGCAGTACTTC. It codes for CASSVSGGSSYEQYF.